This T cell receptor beta chain was recorded in a study of T cells in Graves' hyperthyroidism and ophthalmopathy (dated by TCRdb to between 2019 and 2020). Regarding the complete study: Peripheral blood samples were taken at initial diagnosis, before any treatment was given. According to the paper, TCR Vbeta CDR3 sequencing was carried out on approximately 140 peripheral blood samples, which came from fewer than 50 ophthalmopathy, roughly 75 hyperthyroidism and approximately 17 progressor patients. In addition, the study compared T-cell repertoires in thyroid tissue and in blood from over 5 Graves' hyperthyroidism patients. An independent validation cohort of fewer than 20 hyperthyroidism patients and approximately 17 patients who later progressed to ophthalmopathy tested prospective prediction of ophthalmopathy. The approximately 100 discovery patients were randomly split 7:3 into training and test sets. After sampling, hyperthyroidism patients received methimazole starting at 30 mg daily, and ophthalmopathy patients received high-dose intravenous methylprednisolone. A discovery cohort of around 100 patients, approximately 45 with Graves' ophthalmopathy and roughly 59 with stable Graves' hyperthyroidism, was used to find distinguishing TCR V-J signatures.

General conclusions and limits of the study: In cross-validation, a model built on a 13 V-J signature told ophthalmopathy apart from stable hyperthyroidism with roughly 87% sensitivity and about 81% specificity, and in testing the same model reached 80%/75%. Sample size was not statistically predetermined, and investigators were not blinded to group allocation. Blood samples also contained most of the expanded thyroid clonotypes (frequency above 0.001), which suggests that blood repertoires may reflect thyroid immune responses. In validation, the model predicted progression to ophthalmopathy a median of roughly 6.1 months before onset, with about 64% sensitivity and nearly 75% specificity.

Ophthalmopathy patients had moderately to severely active disease, with a Clinical Activity Score of 3 or more, a NOSPECS grade of 4 or more, and a disease duration of less than 3 months. Patients with uncontrolled infections, other autoimmune diseases, pregnancy or lactation were excluded. Diagnoses were established on the basis of clinical symptoms, serum thyroxine and TRAb, thyroid ultrasound, and orbital computed tomography. PBMCs were separated from approximately 10 ml of fresh peripheral blood using Ficoll-Paque density gradient centrifugation. Total RNA was extracted using Trizol reagent, and RNA quality was assessed on an Agilent 2100 Bioanalyzer. This clonotype was observed a single time. Its antigen is unknown. Base-call qualities are not available, and no considerably larger clone is one nucleotide away. One read gives only weak evidence. TCR beta CDR3 regions were amplified from RNA transcripts. The first round of RT-PCR for the TCR CDR3 was performed with the HTBI primer set and the Qiagen OneStep RT-PCR kit. Libraries were constructed in a second round of multiplex PCR, after which size selection and purification were performed. Paired-end sequencing of the libraries was performed with 100 bp reads on an Illumina HiSeq2000. As for how the authors treated the data: SOAPnuke was used to process the raw data, removing reads that contained adapters or uncalled bases, had a mean Phred below 15, or lacked an exact match to the constant primer or identifier. High-quality paired reads were merged with COPE v1.2.5, and unique nucleotide sequences were defined as clonotypes. MiTCR v1.1 was used to align clonotypes to the IMGT TRBV, TRBD and TRBJ reference segments. Analysis was restricted to V-J combinations with a frequency above 0.0001, which covered roughly 99% of repertoires. A TCS score was defined as the ratio between F50 (clonal expansion) and ExV (chaos), using BLOSUM62-based TCRdist between CDR3 peptides within each V-J. Welch's t-statistics and random forest reduced 514 V-J features to some 14, which were used in a naive Bayes classifier (R e1071). TCRdb's own reprocessing of the public reads used fastp at Q25 and MiXCR and kept productive beta chains. CDR3 protein sequences are deduplicated, and each keeps its most common genes and DNA. TCRdb's processing, not the authors' own work, is the source of the V and J calls. The sample includes about 640,000 distinct CDR3 sequences, with around 20% observed a single time. Clones ranked in the top ten supply over 30% of the sample.

As encoded in the germline V gene, CDR1 is SQVTM while CDR2 is ANQGSEA. V ends up 6 bases short and J 2 bases short, with an unmatched junction base count of 5. Reading from cysteine to phenylalanine, the CDR3 counts 14 amino acids. Only CDR3 DNA remains: 42 bases, in frame from the first base. The sequence is built from TRBV29-1 and TRBJ1-4, and 8 bases in between align with TRBD1. The TCR originated in a young man with Graves' ophthalmopathy. Material for sequencing was blood. Read as DNA, the sequence is TGCAGCGTACGCAGGGGGCGGACTAATGAAAAACTGTTTTTT. It codes for CSVRRGRTNEKLFF.